What follows are 18 T cell receptor beta chains derived from one specimen sequenced in a study of T cell clones after liver transplantation. Using immunoSEQ multiplex PCR, the repertoire was profiled, and TCRdb retains in-frame clones only, with some absent. Of tens of thousands of clones listed, approximately 87% were seen once; the top ten hold 2.5% to 3.5%. The sequences come from CD4+ T cells from blood, collected at the 22-month timepoint. These TCRs come from a human patient who received a liver transplant. The graft donor may be the source of some T cells.

The J gene is TRBJ2-3, the V gene TRBV10-3; no clear D gene. Trimming left V 6 bases short and J 3 bases short, with 10 bases between. Germline V gene sequence: CDR1 ENHRY, CDR2 SYGVKD. The CDR3 contains 13 residues. The CDR3 sequence: CAIRTRATDTQYF. DNA of the CDR3: TGTGCCATCAGGACCCGAGCAACAGATACGCAGTATTTT.

The chain joins TRBV4-3 to TRBJ2-7; 7 positions agree with TRBD1. The ends lost 1 base at V and 4 bases at J; junction bases unmatched: 10. Looked up from germline, CDR1 is LGHNA and CDR2 is YSLEER. The CDR3 contains 16 residues. The CDR3 protein is CASSQVGGQVRYEQYF. CDR3 bases: TGCGCCAGCAGCCAAGTAGGTGGACAGGTCAGGTACGAGCAGTACTTC.

This clone appeared a single time. This rearrangement joins TRBV23-1 to TRBJ1-1; maybe TRBD1 (6 bases). TRBV23-1 has ORF status, its function being uncertain. This CDR3 has 10 residues. This CDR3 reads CADSYTEAFF. CDR3 nucleotide sequence: TGCGCGGACAGCTACACTGAAGCTTTCTTT.

The chain recombines TRBV18 with TRBJ1-6; tentative D call: TRBD1 (5 bases). This CDR3 has 16 amino acids. The germline CDR1 and CDR2 sequences are KGHSH and LQKENI. Trimming pared 1 base from V and 5 bases from J, leaving 12 bases between. CDR3 region: CASSPLPGTDNSPLHF. In DNA form, the CDR3 reads TGTGCCAGCTCACCACTACCCGGGACCGATAATTCACCCCTCCACTTT.

The chain employs TRBV30 and TRBJ1-1; TRBD1 aligns across 7 bases. The CDR3 loop spans 15 amino acids. Germline V gene data show CDR1 as GTSNPN and CDR2 as SVGIG (reference sequence). V was clipped by 4 bases and J by 6 bases; unmatched bases: 14. CDR3 in DNA: TGTGCCTGGAAGAGGGGGCTCTTCCTAATGTCTGAAGCTTTCTTT. Translated: CAWKRGLFLMSEAFF.

The chain joins TRBV28 to TRBJ1-2; TRBD1 agrees at 10 bases. The trim removed 6 bases at V and 4 bases at J, leaving 5 bases unmatched. Germline CDR1 reads MDHEN; CDR2 reads SYDVKM. CDR3 length equals 14 residues. CDR3 nucleotides: TGTGCCAGCAGCGGGGACAGGGGTCGCTATGGCTACACCTTC. It translates to CASSGDRGRYGYTF.

This clone was seen just once. The rearrangement uses TRBV19 and TRBJ2-7; the D gene could be TRBD1 or TRBD2 (5 bases each). Trimming left V 10 bases short and J 12 bases short, with 28 bases between. CDR3 length equals 14 residues. CDR1 LNHDA and CDR2 SQIVND come from the germline V gene (reference sequence). The CDR3 DNA sequence: TGTGCCACTAAAAGGGATCCCGGGACGGACCTGCTGTACTTC. Its protein is CATKRDPGTDLLYF.

This rearrangement joins TRBV12-2 to TRBJ2-5. TRBV12-2 is shown as a pseudogene. CDR3 length equals 13 residues. The CDR3 loop is CASRLVVKETQYF. CDR3 DNA: TGTGCAAGTCGCTTAGTCGTGAAAGAGACCCAGTACTTC.

CDR3 sequence: CASSTGLAGQETQYF. The CDR3 nucleotides read TGTGCCAGCAGCACGGGACTAGCGGGGCAAGAGACCCAGTACTTC. This chain connects TRBV7-3 to TRBJ2-5; 13 bases fit TRBD2. The CDR3 is made up of 15 amino acids. Trimming cost V 5 bases and J 2 bases; bases outside gene matches: 2. Germline V CDR1 and CDR2: SGHTA, FQGTGA. Full variable domain (rest looked up from reference TRBV7-3 and TRBJ2-5): GAGVSQTPSNKVTEKGKYVELRCDPISGHTALYWYRQSLGQGPEFLIYFQGTGAADDSGLPNDRFFAVRPEGSVSTLKIQRTERGDSAVYLCASSTGLAGQETQYFGPGTRLLVL.

This chain uses TRBV19 with TRBJ2-1; D not certain. The CDR3 is 14 amino acids. Trimming took 5 bases from V and 4 from J, leaving 12 bases between them. CDR1 and CDR2 from the germline V gene are LNHDA and SQIVND (reference sequence). This CDR3 reads CASSLSRVYNEQFF. The CDR3 region has the DNA TGTGCCAGTAGTTTAAGTAGGGTTTACAATGAGCAGTTCTTC.

The CDR3 nucleotides are TGTGCCAGCAGCTTAAGGCGGGACTACTCCTACGAGCAGTACTTC. Translation gives CASSLRRDYSYEQYF. The rearrangement uses TRBV7-8 and TRBJ2-7; 7 bases match TRBD2. V lost 2 bases, J lost 0 bases, and 4 bases stayed unmatched. The CDR3 runs 15 residues. CDR1 is SGHVS and CDR2 is FQNEAQ in the germline V gene.

The rearrangement links TRBV10-3 to TRBJ2-1; TRBD1 might be the D (6 bases). Deletions cut 6 bases from V and 8 bases from J, with 14 bases between. This CDR3 has 13 amino acids. CDR1 ENHRY and CDR2 SYGVKD come from the germline V gene. CDR3 loop: CAISFEGGYEQFF. CDR3 sequence (DNA): TGTGCCATCAGCTTCGAAGGGGGATATGAGCAGTTCTTC.

This clone was seen a single time. The chain joins TRBV19 to TRBJ2-7; D uncertain. Germline V CDR1 and CDR2: LNHDA, SQIVND (reference sequence). The V end was cut by 5 bases, the J end by 0 bases, with 5 bases between. This CDR3 region has 12 residues. CDR3 sequence reads: CASSVDSYEQYF. The CDR3 coding sequence is TGTGCCAGTAGTGTCGACTCCTACGAGCAGTACTTC. Full variable domain (remainder filled in from reference TRBV19 and TRBJ2-7): DGGITQSPKYLFRKEGQNVTLSCEQNLNHDAMYWYRQDPGQGLRLIYYSQIVNDFQKGDIAEGYSVSREKKESFPLTVTSAQKNPTAFYLCASSVDSYEQYFGPGTRLTVT.

The chain carries TRBV19 and TRBJ2-3; TRBD2 agrees at 9 bases. The V segment lost 4 bases and the J segment 6 bases; nucleotides outside the gene matches: 8. The germline gives CDR1 LNHDA, CDR2 SQIVND (reference sequence). The CDR3 contains 15 residues. This CDR3 reads CASSKWRGGQDTQYF. CDR3 in DNA: TGTGCCAGTAGTAAGTGGCGGGGGGGACAGGATACGCAGTATTTT.

V usage is TRBV4-2 and J usage is TRBJ2-6; D is ambiguous. The CDR3 covers 16 residues. In germline, CDR1 is LGHNA, CDR2 YNFKEQ. The V end was cut by 2 bases, the J end by 2 bases, with 10 bases between. CDR3 amino acids: CASSQSAGAGANVLTF. In nucleotides, the CDR3 is TGTGCCAGCAGCCAAAGTGCAGGTGCTGGGGCCAACGTCCTGACTTTC.

The V call is TRBV11-1, the J call TRBJ2-5; the match to TRBD1 covers 7 bases. The CDR3 is made up of 14 amino acids. V lost 5 bases to trimming and J lost 2 bases; unmatched junction nucleotides: 5. CDR1 is SGHAT and CDR2 is FQDESV in the germline V gene (reference sequence). The CDR3 reads CASSPTGLQETQYF. In nucleotides, the CDR3 is TGTGCCAGCAGCCCGACAGGGCTGCAAGAGACCCAGTACTTC.

The rearrangement links TRBV7-9 to TRBJ1-1; D remains ambiguous. The CDR3 runs 15 residues. V was shortened by 1 base and J by 5 bases, with 14 bases between the two germline ends. Germline assignment: CDR1 SEHNR and CDR2 FQNEAQ (reference sequence). The CDR3 DNA sequence: TGTGCCAGCAGCTTAGGGTCCGATTCTCGGACTGAAGCTTTCTTT. It is translated as CASSLGSDSRTEAFF.

V and J are TRBV7-2 and TRBJ2-1, with 7 bases identical to TRBD2. CDR3 length equals 14 residues. J gave up 8 bases and V 7 bases, and 11 bases lay outside the gene matches. Germline CDR1 SGHTA, CDR2 FQGNSA. CDR3 nucleotides: TGTGCCAGCACCCCGGGTGCGGGGAGGGATGAGCAGTTCTTC. Encoded protein: CASTPGAGRDEQFF.